Below, 28 T cell receptor beta chains from the same sample are listed, as sequenced in a study of blood T cell repertoires in COVID-19. Method: immunoSEQ multiplex PCR; TCRdb's copy keeps in-frame clones and lacks some. The table records 250,000 to 350,000 clones, roughly 87% of them present only once. Sequences were obtained from peripheral blood. The receptors derive from a woman between 50 and 59 years old who had recovered from COVID-19.

The chain is built from TRBV2 and TRBJ1-1; 7 bases map to TRBD1. Germline assignment: CDR1 SNHLY and CDR2 FYNNEI. The CDR3 has 15 residues. After removal of 3 bases from V and 4 bases from J, the junction contained 8 bases not matched to a gene. CDR3 coding DNA: TGTGCCAGCAGTGATAGTAACAGGGGAGGCACTGAAGCTTTCTTT. Translated, it gives CASSDSNRGGTEAFF.

The chain carries TRBV27 and TRBJ1-6; D may be TRBD1 (6 bases). Germline lookup yields CDR1 MNHEY and CDR2 SMNVEV (reference sequence). V lost 5 bases, J lost 9 bases, and 20 bases lay in between. The CDR3 has 16 amino acids. Written as DNA, the CDR3 is TGTGCCAGCAGTACCCGCACAGGGCTTCGAAGTTCACCCCTCCACTTT. It is translated as CASSTRTGLRSSPLHF.

CDR3 protein: CASSPQPDTNEKLFF. Written as DNA, the CDR3 is TGTGCCAGCTCACCACAACCAGATACTAATGAAAAACTGTTTTTT. The chain combines TRBV18 with TRBJ1-4; D is uncertain. V lost 1 base, J lost 2 bases, and 8 bases lay in between. CDR1 is KGHSH, CDR2 LQKENI, per germline. There are 15 residues in the CDR3. The full variable domain, rest sourced from reference TRBV18 and TRBJ1-4, is NAGVMQNPRHLVRRRGQEARLRCSPMKGHSHVYWYRQLPEEGLKFMVYLQKENIIDESGMPKERFSAEFPKEGPSILRIQQVVRGDSAAYFCASSPQPDTNEKLFFGSGTQLSVL.

The CDR3 sequence is CASSYLGTGKKRSYTF. The CDR3 bases are TGTGCCAGCAGTTACTTAGGGACAGGGAAAAAGAGGAGCTACACCTTC. This chain joins TRBV6-5 and TRBJ1-2; 9 bases map to TRBD1. The junction had 12 bases not matched to a gene; V was cut back by 1 base and J by 9 bases. The CDR3 contains 16 residues. Germline CDR1 reads MNHEY; CDR2 reads SVGAGI.

The chain's CDR3 is CASSPRDRAQETQYF. The CDR3 region has the DNA TGTGCCAGCAGTCCTCGGGACAGGGCGCAAGAGACCCAGTACTTC. The chain couples TRBV28 to TRBJ2-5; 9 bases are shared with TRBD1. Unmatched junction bases numbered 6, after V lost 5 bases and J lost 2 bases. The CDR3 runs 15 residues. Germline loops: CDR1 MDHEN, CDR2 SYDVKM.

The rearrangement links TRBV3-1 (or the pseudogene TRBV3-2) to TRBJ1-1; the D gene is possibly TRBD1 (6 bases). CDR3 length equals 16 residues. CDR1 is LGHDT, CDR2 YNNKEL, per germline (reference sequence). The V end lost 4 bases, the J end lost 5 bases, and 20 bases lay between the germline ends. The CDR3 protein is CASSRILEGGVTEAFF. CDR3 sequence (DNA): TGTGCCAGCAGCCGAATCCTTGAAGGGGGGGTAACTGAAGCTTTCTTT.

This clone was detected only once. V and J are TRBV27 and TRBJ1-1; 8 bases agree with TRBD1. The germline V gene has CDR1 MNHEY and CDR2 SMNVEV (reference sequence). V gave up 2 bases and J gave up 4 bases; unmatched junction bases: 9. The CDR3 is 16 residues long. This CDR3 is CASSLHPRGLSTEAFF. DNA of the CDR3: TGTGCCAGCAGTTTACACCCCAGGGGGCTCTCCACTGAAGCTTTCTTT.

The genes are TRBV28 and TRBJ1-5; 8 nucleotides match TRBD1. Germline V gene sequence: CDR1 MDHEN, CDR2 SYDVKM. The CDR3 is 17 residues long. The V gene end was trimmed by 8 bases and the J gene end by 2 bases; junction bases not matched to a gene: 14. CDR3 sequence: CASRPPYRGDGNQPQHF. The DNA for the CDR3 is TGTGCCAGCCGACCTCCGTACAGGGGGGACGGCAATCAGCCCCAGCATTTT.

The V call is TRBV9, the J call TRBJ2-5; weak D call: TRBD1 (6 bases). The CDR3 length is 15 residues. CDR1 and CDR2 from the germline V gene are SGDLS and YYNGEE. V gave up 0 bases and J gave up 4 bases, with 13 bases separating them. CDR3 DNA: TGTGCCAGCAGCGTAGGAACAGGGAAGGGAGAGACCCAGTACTTC. Protein sequence: CASSVGTGKGETQYF. The whole variable domain, filled in from reference TRBV9 and TRBJ2-5, reads DSGVTQTPKHLITATGQRVTLRCSPRSGDLSVYWYQQSLDQGLQFLIQYYNGEERAKGNILERFSAQQFPDLHSELNLSSLELGDSALYFCASSVGTGKGETQYFGPGTRLLVL.

The chain uses TRBV19 and TRBJ2-7; 9 bases agree with TRBD2. CDR1 is LNHDA, CDR2 SQIVND, per germline (reference sequence). V lost 4 bases to trimming and J lost 0 bases; unmatched junction nucleotides: 4. This CDR3 comprises 15 residues. CDR3 region: CASSKTSGNSYEQYF. In DNA, the CDR3 is TGTGCCAGTAGTAAGACTAGCGGAAACTCCTACGAGCAGTACTTC.

The V call is TRBV6-5, the J call TRBJ1-2; 9 positions agree with TRBD1. V lost 6 bases and J lost 4; bases outside the gene matches: 6. The germline V gene has CDR1 MNHEY and CDR2 SVGAGI. CDR3 length: 14 amino acids. The CDR3 sequence is CASRGDRAFYGYTF. CDR3 coding DNA: TGTGCCAGCAGGGGGGACAGGGCCTTCTATGGCTACACCTTC.

The V and J genes are TRBV19 and TRBJ1-1; 7 bases map to TRBD1. V gave up 5 bases and J gave up 1 base; unmatched junction bases: 4. Germline CDR1 LNHDA, CDR2 SQIVND (reference sequence). The CDR3 contains 14 residues. In nucleotides, the CDR3 is TGTGCCAGTAGTCAAGACAGGGCGAACACTGAAGCTTTCTTT. It is translated as CASSQDRANTEAFF.

The rearrangement joins TRBV5-6 to TRBJ1-3; 9 bases are a match to TRBD1. The CDR3 runs 15 residues. J was trimmed by 9 bases and V by 2 bases; bases with no gene match: 9. Germline lookup yields CDR1 SGHDT and CDR2 YYEEEE. The CDR3: CASSLLGQGRTTIYF. The DNA for the CDR3 is TGTGCCAGCAGCTTACTGGGACAGGGAAGAACCACCATATATTTT.

This clone was seen only once. The genes are TRBV19 and TRBJ1-4; TRBD1 agrees at 7 bases. This CDR3 spans 14 amino acids. After removal of 5 bases from V and 1 base from J, the junction contained 1 base not matched to a gene. Germline CDR1 LNHDA, CDR2 SQIVND (reference sequence). The CDR3 nucleotides read TGTGCCAGTAGTTCAGGGGGAACTAATGAAAAACTGTTTTTT. Encoded protein: CASSSGGTNEKLFF. Complete variable domain (other parts from reference TRBV19 and TRBJ1-4): DGGITQSPKYLFRKEGQNVTLSCEQNLNHDAMYWYRQDPGQGLRLIYYSQIVNDFQKGDIAEGYSVSREKKESFPLTVTSAQKNPTAFYLCASSSGGTNEKLFFGSGTQLSVL.

The chain recombines TRBV27 with TRBJ2-7; perhaps TRBD2 as D (5 bases). Germline V lookup: CDR1 MNHEY, CDR2 SMNVEV (reference sequence). The CDR3 spans 15 residues. Trimming took 0 bases from V and 4 from J, leaving 13 bases between them. This CDR3 is CASSLSWTDSYEQYF. The DNA for the CDR3 is TGTGCCAGCAGTTTATCCTGGACTGATTCTTACGAGCAGTACTTC.

The J gene is TRBJ2-4, the V gene TRBV6-5, with TRBD1 matching over 10 bases. The CDR3 totals 13 residues. The germline V gene encodes CDR1 MNHEY and CDR2 SVGAGI. The V segment lost 6 bases and the J segment 5 bases; nucleotides outside the gene matches: 1. The CDR3 bases are TGTGCCAGCAGCGGGACAGGGGAAAACATTCAGTACTTC. Residues: CASSGTGENIQYF.

The sample holds one count of this clone. In nucleotides, the CDR3 is TGTGCCAGCAGCCCACATTACGGGGGGCTCGACTATGGCTACACCTTC. This codes for CASSPHYGGLDYGYTF. The chain uses TRBV9 and TRBJ1-2, with TRBD1 as a possible D gene (6 bases). Germline values: CDR1 SGDLS, CDR2 YYNGEE. Trimming removed 4 bases from V and 3 bases from J, with 19 bases in between. The CDR3 sequence is 16 residues long.

This chain connects TRBV7-9 to TRBJ1-1, with a weak D call TRBD1 (5 bases). The CDR3 runs to 15 residues. CDR1 is SEHNR, CDR2 FQNEAQ, per germline (reference sequence). V was trimmed by 1 base and J by 1 base, leaving 10 bases between them. The CDR3, as DNA: TGTGCCAGCAGCTTAGTGGCAGGACAGAACACTGAAGCTTTCTTT. Protein: CASSLVAGQNTEAFF.

The J gene is TRBJ2-1, the V gene TRBV27; the match to TRBD2 covers 16 bases. The CDR3 runs to 16 residues. J lost 9 bases, V lost 6 bases, and 8 bases had no gene match. Germline CDR1 reads MNHEY; CDR2 reads SMNVEV (reference sequence). DNA of the CDR3: TGTGCCAGCAGCGGGACTAGCGGGAGGGTCCCTTTTGAGCAGTTCTTC. This codes for CASSGTSGRVPFEQFF.

The V and J genes are TRBV28 and TRBJ1-1, with D perhaps TRBD1 (5 bases). CDR3 length equals 15 residues. Germline V CDR1 and CDR2: MDHEN, SYDVKM. Trimming left V 1 base short and J 1 base short, with 10 bases between. DNA for the CDR3: TGTGCCAGCAGTTTATTGGTGGGGGGGAACACTGAAGCTTTCTTT. This gives the protein CASSLLVGGNTEAFF.

This clone came up once. The V gene is TRBV7-9, the J gene TRBJ2-2, with a weak D call TRBD2 (6 bases). The CDR3 runs to 17 residues. The V end was cut by 4 bases, the J end by 5 bases, with 20 bases between. CDR1 is SEHNR and CDR2 is FQNEAQ in the germline V gene (reference sequence). The CDR3 region has the DNA TGTGCCAGCAGCTCCCCGTTGGGGCGGGGTGAAACCGGGGAGCTGTTTTTT. It yields the protein CASSSPLGRGETGELFF.

This clone was found once. The V and J genes are TRBV27 and TRBJ2-3, with TRBD1 identical over 9 bases. V shed 3 bases and J 0 bases; nucleotides not matched to a gene: 19. Germline assignment: CDR1 MNHEY and CDR2 SMNVEV (reference sequence). The length of the CDR3 is 21 residues. In DNA form, the CDR3 reads TGTGCCAGCAGTTTGGGACAGGGAGGAAGGGGGGGCCGACCTAGCACAGATACGCAGTATTTT. Translated, it gives CASSLGQGGRGGRPSTDTQYF.

The chain joins TRBV28 to TRBJ2-4; 8 bases align to TRBD1. Germline V gives CDR1 MDHEN, CDR2 SYDVKM. The trim removed 6 bases at V and 3 bases at J, leaving 4 bases unmatched. The CDR3 extends over 14 amino acids. As DNA, the CDR3 is TGTGCCAGCAGGGGGGACAGGAGCAAAAACATTCAGTACTTC. Protein product: CASRGDRSKNIQYF.

CDR3 sequence reads: CASGLYSLSYNSPLHF. The CDR3 DNA sequence: TGTGCTAGTGGTTTGTACAGCCTCTCCTATAATTCACCCCTCCACTTT. The chain joins TRBV12-5 to TRBJ1-6, with D uncertain. V gave up 2 bases and J gave up 0 bases, with 8 bases separating them. The V gene's germline CDR1 is LGHNT and CDR2 FRNRAP. CDR3 size: 16 residues.

V usage is TRBV5-1 and J usage is TRBJ2-3; no clear D gene. Trimming took 5 bases from V and 4 from J, leaving 14 bases between them. Germline assignment: CDR1 SGHRS and CDR2 YFSETQ. CDR3 size: 14 residues. CDR3 amino acids: CASRNLPLADTQYF. CDR3 DNA: TGCGCCAGCAGGAACCTCCCGTTAGCAGATACGCAGTATTTT.

V is TRBV28 and J is TRBJ2-5, with 8 bases fitting TRBD1. Per germline, CDR1 MDHEN and CDR2 SYDVKM. The length of the CDR3 is 15 residues. The J segment lost 1 base and the V segment lost 6 bases, leaving 7 bases of the junction unmatched. The CDR3 DNA reads as TGTGCCAGCAGATGGGACAGGAGAACCCAAGAGACCCAGTACTTC. As protein: CASRWDRRTQETQYF.

Concerning this clone: One end of the junction fails to match germline, which may point to a read error. The chain carries TRBV4-1 and TRBJ1-2; D remains unclear. CDR1 and CDR2 (germline): MGHRA, YSYEKL. This CDR3 is built from 12 residues. CDR3 coding DNA: TGCGCCAGCAGCCACACGCTGTTTGGAGACGGCTTC. Amino acids: CASSHTLFGDGF.

The chain has TRBV12-3 or TRBV12-4 and TRBJ1-1; D is uncertain. Trimming cost V 6 bases and J 4 bases, with 12 bases left between them. The CDR3 runs to 13 residues. CDR3: CASRRGTFTEAFF. In DNA, the CDR3 is TGTGCCAGCAGGAGAGGAACATTCACTGAAGCTTTCTTT.